The rows below give T cell receptor beta chains drawn from one sample of a study of T cell repertoires in cytomegalovirus infection. TCRdb reanalysed the reads using MiXCR and keeps one entry per CDR3 protein. The sample holds fewer than 400,000 distinct CDR3 sequences, approximately 18% seen once. Material: PBMCs. The receptor source for this set is a human donor in good health (CMV status not recorded). Some clones in this sample may be carry-over from other donors' samples. CDR3s include the opening cysteine and the closing phenylalanine or tryptophan. D genes are given only for firm matches. Rows give clone size only sometimes, using once, few, many, or a class for an expanded clone.

cdr3_nt cdr3_aa clone_size v_call d_call j_call
TGTGCCAGTAGTTCGGAGTTCATGGGCGACAGTAACTATGGCTACACCTTC CASSSEFMGDSNYGYTF few TRBV19 NA TRBJ1-2
TGTGCCAGTTCCAACAACTTTTATAGCAATCAGCCCCAGCATTTT CASSNNFYSNQPQHF few TRBV19 NA TRBJ1-5
TGTGCCACCAGTGATATACAGGGCAATGAGCAGTTCTTC CATSDIQGNEQFF few TRBV24-1 NA TRBJ2-1
TGTGCCATCAGGTCGGGACAGGGAGGGGAGACCCAGTACTTC CAIRSGQGGETQYF few TRBV10-3 TRBD1 TRBJ2-5
TGTGCCAGCAAAGTCACAGGGGTGAACACTGAAGCTTTCTTT CASKVTGVNTEAFF NA TRBV12-3/TRBV12-4 TRBD1 TRBJ1-1
TGTGCCAGCAGCAAACTTAGCGCCGGGACAGGGAGTTCACCCCTCCACTTT CASSKLSAGTGSSPLHF many TRBV7-8 TRBD1 TRBJ1-6
TGTGCCAGCAGTTTAACTAGCGGGAACAATGAGCAGTTCTTC CASSLTSGNNEQFF NA TRBV12-3/TRBV12-4 TRBD2 TRBJ2-1
TGTGCCATCAGTGAGTCGATAGGGGTAGCCGGAAACACCATATATTTT CAISESIGVAGNTIYF NA TRBV10-3 NA TRBJ1-3
TGTGCCAGCAGTCAGCGGGAGAGACGGTACAATGAGCAGTTCTTC CASSQRERRYNEQFF NA TRBV12-3/TRBV12-4 TRBD2 TRBJ2-1
TGCAGCCTTACCCAGGATCAAGAGACCCAGTACTTC CSLTQDQETQYF NA TRBV29-1 NA TRBJ2-5
TGTGCCAGCAGATATAACAGGGGTTTTAACTATGGCTACACCTTC CASRYNRGFNYGYTF many TRBV28 TRBD1 TRBJ1-2
TGTGCCAGCAGTCTACGGGGGCCCTGGGATGGCTACACCTTC CASSLRGPWDGYTF many TRBV7-2 NA TRBJ1-2
TGTGCCAGCAGTATATCCAGGAGTAGCTACACCTTC CASSISRSSYTF NA TRBV28 NA TRBJ1-2
TGCAGTGCTATGACCTTGCGGGGGGCCACCTACGAGCAGTACTTC CSAMTLRGATYEQYF NA TRBV20-1 TRBD2 TRBJ2-7
TGTGCCAGCAGATTATACGGACAGAGCACAGATACGCAGTATTTT CASRLYGQSTDTQYF many TRBV6-1 NA TRBJ2-3
TGTGCCAGCGAGGGTTTTTTGGAGGCAGACTCGAACACCGGGGAGCTGTTTTTT CASEGFLEADSNTGELFF few TRBV6-1 NA TRBJ2-2
TGCGCCAGCAGCCAAGACCCAGCCCTAGCGGGGGTGGACAATGAGCAGTTCTTC CASSQDPALAGVDNEQFF few TRBV4-1 TRBD2 TRBJ2-1
TGCAGCGTTGAAGTGCGTCACCATTCCACAGATACGCAGTATTTT CSVEVRHHSTDTQYF NA TRBV29-1 NA TRBJ2-3
TGCAGTGCTAGAGAGACGGAAGAGACCCAGTACTTC CSARETEETQYF NA TRBV20-1 NA TRBJ2-5
TGTGCCAGCAAGCCCCGAGAGCAGTACTTC CASKPREQYF NA TRBV2 NA TRBJ2-7
TGTGCCAGCAGTTACGTCGGACAGGGGCGAAGCACTGAAGCTTTCTTT CASSYVGQGRSTEAFF few TRBV6-5 TRBD1 TRBJ1-1
TGTGCCACCAGAGGTGGGGGGCAGACTGAAGCTTTCTTT CATRGGGQTEAFF many TRBV15 NA TRBJ1-1
TGCGCCAGCAGCCAAGGAGCGGGAGGCCCGACCAGCTCCTACAATGAGCAGTTCTTC CASSQGAGGPTSSYNEQFF few TRBV4-3 TRBD2 TRBJ2-1
TGTGCCAGCAGTTACTCGACGGTAGCGGGAGGGAGGGGCGAGCAGTACTTC CASSYSTVAGGRGEQYF many TRBV6-5 TRBD2 TRBJ2-7
TGTGCCAGTAGTATAGAACAGTCCGGGCCCCAGCATTTT CASSIEQSGPQHF few TRBV19 NA TRBJ1-5